This is a list of T cell receptor beta chains from one sample in a study of blood T cell repertoires in COVID-19. The repertoire was sequenced with immunoSEQ multiplex PCR; TCRdb's copy has only in-frame clones and lacks some. This sample has 100,000 to 150,000 clones; roughly 83% occur once, and the top ten carry about 39%. Sequences were obtained from peripheral blood. The source is a man aged 35 to 55 with active or convalescent COVID-19. Both conserved end residues are part of each CDR3. A D gene is named only where the DNA matches it firmly.

D gene: NA; V gene: TRBV19; CDR3 protein: CASSAPLRGQPQHF
D gene: NA; V gene: TRBV5-1; CDR3 protein: CASSPPGLGDEQFF
D gene: TRBD1; V gene: TRBV30; CDR3 protein: CAWNTGDVYEQYF
D gene: TRBD1; V gene: TRBV6-1; CDR3 protein: CATRTGQGQAGYTF
D gene: TRBD1; V gene: TRBV5-4; CDR3 protein: CASSLGTVNSYEQYF
D gene: TRBD1; V gene: TRBV5-4; CDR3 protein: CASSLGGGSYEQYF
D gene: NA; V gene: TRBV3-1/TRBV3-2; CDR3 protein: CASSQDLYSNQPQHF
D gene: TRBD2; V gene: TRBV27; CDR3 protein: CASSVLAGAEQFF
D gene: NA; V gene: TRBV4-2; CDR3 protein: CASSQVGSNQPQHF
D gene: NA; V gene: TRBV6-5; CDR3 protein: CASFSGVYTGELFF
D gene: NA; V gene: TRBV5-4; CDR3 protein: CASSVPQVGGTEAFF
D gene: NA; V gene: TRBV15; CDR3 protein: CATLGLSTEAFF
D gene: NA; V gene: TRBV28; CDR3 protein: CASSTPQGGTEAFF
D gene: NA; V gene: TRBV5-4; CDR3 protein: CASSWGRSVVDTQYF
D gene: NA; V gene: TRBV3-1/TRBV3-2; CDR3 protein: CASSRNRVSGNTIYF
D gene: NA; V gene: TRBV5-4; CDR3 protein: CASSHYRASYNEQFF
D gene: NA; V gene: TRBV19; CDR3 protein: CASSIDEGRRVQYF
D gene: TRBD2; V gene: TRBV10-1; CDR3 protein: CASSRGSGEYYEQYF
D gene: NA; V gene: TRBV3-1/TRBV3-2; CDR3 protein: CASSQGWGKGGDTIYF
D gene: NA; V gene: TRBV6-5; CDR3 protein: CASSYYEGDAGYTF
D gene: NA; V gene: TRBV2; CDR3 protein: CASTSDNLGNQPQHF
D gene: NA; V gene: TRBV12-3/TRBV12-4; CDR3 protein: CASSLGGGETQYF
D gene: NA; V gene: TRBV5-1; CDR3 protein: CASRPGQSNTEAFF
D gene: NA; V gene: TRBV9; CDR3 protein: CASSEGRGRETQYF
D gene: NA; V gene: TRBV9; CDR3 protein: CASSSRPGDSPLHF
D gene: TRBD1; V gene: TRBV10-2; CDR3 protein: CASSGRAPGQSYGYTF
D gene: NA; V gene: TRBV10-3; CDR3 protein: CAISDPGESEEQYF
D gene: NA; V gene: TRBV9; CDR3 protein: CASSVDTRSPLHF
D gene: NA; V gene: TRBV4-1; CDR3 protein: CASSQAQVRTGELFF
D gene: NA; V gene: TRBV28; CDR3 protein: CASSHRRGNHNEQFF
D gene: NA; V gene: TRBV11-2; CDR3 protein: CASSSTDRSGNTIYF
D gene: NA; V gene: TRBV6-6; CDR3 protein: CASSYSERAPYNEQFF
D gene: TRBD1; V gene: TRBV30; CDR3 protein: CATTGARTNEKLFF
D gene: NA; V gene: TRBV19; CDR3 protein: CAVSLQVNTEAFF
D gene: TRBD1; V gene: TRBV7-9; CDR3 protein: CASSLTATGRAIGGYTF